A single T cell receptor beta chain is shown here with its context. The sample originates from a study of blood T cell repertoires in COVID-19. Study background: The cDNA or gDNA used as material had been derived from T cells, B-cell-depleted T cells, or PBMCs.

The authors' processing: Nucleated cell number was recorded as an estimate derived from reference gene primer amplification. Measured with immunoSEQ multiplex PCR; TCRdb has only the in-frame clones, and not every one. That table supplies the V and J calls and clone size; D and trimming were determined from the DNA. There are fewer than 300,000 clones in the sample; 75% to 95% occur only once, and 2.5% to 3% lies in the top ten. Followed longitudinally, the Seattle patients had been enrolled during active infection. The CDR3 covers 17 residues. V shed 4 bases, J shed 2 bases, and the junction held 13 bases outside the gene matches. Germline V gives CDR1 LGHNA, CDR2 YNFKEQ.

This chain connects TRBV4-2 to TRBJ1-1; 7 nucleotides match TRBD1. The sample comprised peripheral blood. This receptor was taken from a person under 30 with COVID-19, enrolled during active disease. Written as DNA, the CDR3 is TGTGCCAGCAGCCCGAGACAGGGACCACCAACCAACACTGAAGCTTTCTTT. It encodes CASSPRQGPPTNTEAFF.